Listed here is a single TCR beta chain. V was shortened by 5 bases and J by 7 bases, with 15 bases between the two germline ends. CDR1 is SGHTA, CDR2 FQGNSA, per germline. CDR3 length: 13 amino acids. The TCRbeta library was prepared with unique molecular identifiers. In TCRdb, the PCR reads were re-called with MiXCR into one record per CDR3 protein. The sample records hundreds of thousands of distinct CDR3 sequences, 10% to 15% being singletons. These data belong to a study of T-cell reconstitution after alpha-beta-depleted transplantation in children. Material: PBMCs, mostly from graft donor cells, obtained 360 days after TCRalphabeta/CD19-depleted stem cell transplant. The TCR sequence derives from a male patient under 18 who had a stem cell transplant for acute myeloid leukemia, so the T cells may come from the graft donor. This chain links TRBV7-2 with TRBJ2-7; D tentatively reads TRBD1 or TRBD2 (5 bases each). As DNA, the CDR3 is TGTGCCAGCAGCCCGGCCTGGGACCGGGAGCAGTACTTC. Its protein is CASSPAWDREQYF.